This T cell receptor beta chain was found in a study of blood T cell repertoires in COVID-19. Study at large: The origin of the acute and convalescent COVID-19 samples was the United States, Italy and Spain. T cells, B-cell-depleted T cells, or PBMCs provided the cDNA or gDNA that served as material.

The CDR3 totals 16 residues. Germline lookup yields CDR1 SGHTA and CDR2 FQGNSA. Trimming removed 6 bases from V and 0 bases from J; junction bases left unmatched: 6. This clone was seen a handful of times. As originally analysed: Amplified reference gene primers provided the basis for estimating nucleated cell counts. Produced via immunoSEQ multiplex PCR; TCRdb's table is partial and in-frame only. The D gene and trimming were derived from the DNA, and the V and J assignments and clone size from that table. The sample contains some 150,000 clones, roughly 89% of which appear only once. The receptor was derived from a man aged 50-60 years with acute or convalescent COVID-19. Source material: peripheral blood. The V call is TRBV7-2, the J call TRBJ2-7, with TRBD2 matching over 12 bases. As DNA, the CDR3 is TGTGCCAGCAGTCCCGGGACTAGCGGGCCCTCCTACGAGCAGTACTTC. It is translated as CASSPGTSGPSYEQYF.